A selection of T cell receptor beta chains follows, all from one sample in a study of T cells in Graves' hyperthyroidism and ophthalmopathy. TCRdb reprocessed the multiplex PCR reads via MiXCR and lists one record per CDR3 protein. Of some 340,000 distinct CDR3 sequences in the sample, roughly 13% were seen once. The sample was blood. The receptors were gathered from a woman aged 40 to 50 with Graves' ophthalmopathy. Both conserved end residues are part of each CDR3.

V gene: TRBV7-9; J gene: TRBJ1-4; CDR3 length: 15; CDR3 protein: CASIGPGQGPEKLFF
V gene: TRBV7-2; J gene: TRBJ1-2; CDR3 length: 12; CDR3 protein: CASNTRIYGYTF
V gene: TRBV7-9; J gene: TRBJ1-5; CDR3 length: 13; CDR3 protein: CASSQGGRGPQHF
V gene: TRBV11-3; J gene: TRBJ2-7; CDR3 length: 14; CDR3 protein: CASSAGGWANEQYF
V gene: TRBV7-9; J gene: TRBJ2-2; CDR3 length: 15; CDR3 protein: CASSLGRGGFGELFF
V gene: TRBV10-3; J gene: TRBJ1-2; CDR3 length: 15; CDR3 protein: CAISADRMENYGYTF
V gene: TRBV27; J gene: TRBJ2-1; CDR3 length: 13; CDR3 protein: CASSMGLYNEQFF
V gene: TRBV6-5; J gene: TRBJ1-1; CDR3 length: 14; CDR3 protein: CASSYSSGWAEAFF
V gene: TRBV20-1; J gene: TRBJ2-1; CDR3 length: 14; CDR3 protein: CSASSLNSYNEQFF
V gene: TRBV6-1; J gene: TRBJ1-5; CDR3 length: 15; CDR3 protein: CASSLQGFRNQPQHF